The 27 T cell receptor beta chains in this list originate from one sample, sequenced in a study of metastatic and nonmetastatic thyroid tumors (dated by TCRdb to the early 2020s). No patient had received any treatment before thyroid surgery. The method was PCR. Sequenced using an Illumina HiSeq 4000. Through fastp at Q25 and MiXCR, TCRdb rebuilt clones from the public reads, retaining in-frame beta chains. Across this sample there are about 21,000 clones, with roughly 29% seen only once. Clones ranked in the top ten supply 13% to 15% of the sample. The sample was blood. Receptors originate from a female donor with papillary thyroid cancer or a benign thyroid nodule (not recorded which). Some clones in this sample may be carry-over from other donors' samples.

V usage is TRBV28 and J usage is TRBJ1-2; TRBD1 aligns across 7 bases. The junction had 9 bases not matched to a gene; V was cut back by 10 bases and J by 4 bases. The CDR3 is 13 amino acids. CDR1 and CDR2 from the germline V gene are MDHEN and SYDVKM. The CDR3 bases are TGTGCCATCGAGACAGGGAAGGGCTATGGCTACACCTTC. It codes for CAIETGKGYGYTF.

This clone is judged medium-sized. The chain links TRBV19 to TRBJ2-1, with D possibly matching TRBD2 (6 bases). The germline gives CDR1 LNHDA, CDR2 SQIVND (reference sequence). Trimming pared 3 bases from V and 4 bases from J, leaving 10 bases between. CDR3 size: 14 residues. The CDR3 loop reads CASSIRGKYNEQFF. The CDR3, as DNA: TGTGCCAGTAGTATCCGGGGGAAATACAATGAGCAGTTCTTC.

This clone was observed a handful of times. The rearrangement joins TRBV6-2 or TRBV6-3 to TRBJ2-1, with 7 bases fitting TRBD2. V lost 6 bases, J lost 0 bases, and 2 bases stayed unmatched. Germline assignment: CDR1 MNHEY and CDR2 SVGEGT. This CDR3 has 14 residues. Here the CDR3 reads CASSTSASYNEQFF. CDR3 DNA sequence: TGTGCCAGCAGCACTAGCGCCTCCTACAATGAGCAGTTCTTC.

This clone was seen a few times. The CDR3 region has the DNA TGTGCCAGCAGTTTACAGGGGGCTTACGAGACCCAGTACTTC. As protein: CASSLQGAYETQYF. This chain joins TRBV12-3 or TRBV12-4 and TRBJ2-5; TRBD1 aligns across 8 bases. J gave up 5 bases and V 2 bases, and 4 bases lay outside the gene matches. This CDR3 is 14 amino acids long.

This clone has more than one count but fewer than ten. The chain has TRBV4-1 and TRBJ2-7, with D maybe TRBD2 (5 bases). The length of the CDR3 is 15 residues. Trimming shortened V by 1 base and J by 3 bases, and 13 bases separated the two germline ends. Germline CDR1 reads MGHRA; CDR2 reads YSYEKL. CDR3 region: CASSQAGLGDYEQYF. The CDR3 bases are TGCGCCAGCAGCCAAGCCGGTCTGGGAGACTACGAGCAGTACTTC.

The rearrangement links TRBV5-4 to TRBJ2-6; D might be TRBD2 (5 bases). Germline V gene lookup returns CDR1 SGHNT and CDR2 YYREEE (reference sequence). This CDR3 region has 15 residues. Trimming removed 4 bases from V and 4 bases from J, with 12 bases in between. In nucleotides, the CDR3 is TGTGCCAGCAGCCCCCGGGGAGACGGGGCCAACGTCCTGACTTTC. It translates to CASSPRGDGANVLTF.

In its sample, this clone is medium-sized (0.01 to 0.1%). This chain joins TRBV20-1 and TRBJ2-3; D is uncertain. The germline V gene has CDR1 DFQATT and CDR2 SNEGSKA (reference sequence). V was shortened by 6 bases and J by 4 bases, with 14 bases between the two germline ends. The CDR3 covers 13 residues. The CDR3 loop reads CSAHRTAPDTQYF. For the CDR3, the DNA is TGCAGTGCCCACCGGACCGCCCCAGATACGCAGTATTTT.

This chain uses TRBV19 with TRBJ1-3; D gene uncertain. Germline values: CDR1 LNHDA, CDR2 SQIVND (reference sequence). The CDR3 spans 14 residues. The V and J ends lost 5 bases and 0 bases respectively, with 8 bases between them. The CDR3 reads CASSPASSGNTIYF. The CDR3 DNA reads as TGTGCCAGTAGTCCCGCTTCCTCTGGAAACACCATATATTTT.

This clone was counted ten times or more. The genes are TRBV5-4 and TRBJ1-2; 8 bases are a match to TRBD1. Trimming cost V 0 bases and J 8 bases; bases outside gene matches: 6. The length of the CDR3 is 14 residues. CDR1 and CDR2 from the germline V gene are SGHNT and YYREEE (reference sequence). This CDR3 is CASSLVDRGGGYTF. CDR3 DNA sequence: TGTGCCAGCAGCTTGGTTGACAGGGGTGGGGGCTACACCTTC.

In its sample, this clone ranks as medium-sized. This chain uses TRBV12-3 or TRBV12-4 with TRBJ1-1, with a weak D call TRBD1 (5 bases). V was pared by 5 bases and J by 0 bases, with 13 bases between. The CDR3 consists of 15 residues. The CDR3 loop is CASSPPDNMNTEAFF. CDR3 nucleotide sequence: TGTGCCAGCAGTCCGCCGGACAACATGAACACTGAAGCTTTCTTT.

This clone was found a few times. The chain has TRBV6-2 or TRBV6-3 and TRBJ2-7; the D gene is possibly TRBD2 (5 bases). The CDR3 is made up of 14 amino acids. CDR1 and CDR2 from the germline V gene are MNHEY and SVGEGT. The V end lost 5 bases, the J end lost 3 bases, and 14 bases lay between the germline ends. This chain's CDR3 is CASSGQRGLYEQYF. The DNA for the CDR3 is TGTGCCAGCAGTGGGCAAAGAGGGCTCTACGAGCAGTACTTC.

There are a few counts of this clone. This sequence joins TRBV6-1 and TRBJ1-5; 7 nucleotides match TRBD1. This CDR3 comprises 13 residues. Per the germline V gene, CDR1 is MNHNS and CDR2 is SASEGT. After removal of 11 bases from V and 1 base from J, the junction contained 5 bases not matched to a gene. CDR3 sequence: CAGGDRSNQPQHF. In DNA, the CDR3 is TGTGCCGGGGGGGACAGAAGCAATCAGCCCCAGCATTTT.

This chain joins TRBV19 and TRBJ1-2; D is undetermined. V lost 3 bases, J lost 2 bases, and 4 bases lay in between. The CDR3 extends over 12 amino acids. Germline-derived CDR1 and CDR2 are LNHDA and SQIVND (reference sequence). Written as DNA, the CDR3 is TGTGCCAGTAGTATGGAGAACTATGGCTACACCTTC. This gives the protein CASSMENYGYTF.

The V call is TRBV15, the J call TRBJ2-3; tentative D call: TRBD2 (6 bases). CDR3 length: 17 residues. The V end was cut by 7 bases, the J end by 3 bases, with 23 bases between. The V gene's germline CDR1 is LNHNV and CDR2 YYDKDF (reference sequence). CDR3 coding DNA: TGTGCCACCATCTGGCGAGGGCTCGGGAGTAGGACAGATACGCAGTATTTT. Encoded protein: CATIWRGLGSRTDTQYF.

This clone was seen many times. This chain joins TRBV10-3 and TRBJ1-4; no definite D call. The ends were cut back, 0 bases at V and 14 bases at J, with 13 bases in the middle. The CDR3 sequence is 13 residues long. Germline V gene sequence: CDR1 ENHRY, CDR2 SYGVKD. The CDR3 sequence is CAISESANEDLFF. In DNA, the CDR3 is TGTGCCATCAGTGAGTCCGCGAATGAGGACCTGTTTTTT.

The chain joins TRBV28 to TRBJ1-2; D unclear. V lost 3 bases and J lost 0, with 14 bases in between. Germline V gene lookup returns CDR1 MDHEN and CDR2 SYDVKM. The CDR3 has 16 amino acids. As DNA, the CDR3 is TGTGCCAGCAGTTTCGCCTACGGAACACCTAACTATGGCTACACCTTC. Translating it yields CASSFAYGTPNYGYTF.

This chain links TRBV7-2 with TRBJ1-2; D possibly corresponds to TRBD1 (5 bases). Trimming cost V 4 bases and J 6 bases, with 15 bases left between them. CDR3 length equals 14 residues. CDR1 is SGHTA, CDR2 FQGNSA, per germline. The CDR3 DNA is TGTGCCAGCAGCTCCAGTCGGGGCAGGGATGGCTACACCTTC. It encodes CASSSSRGRDGYTF.

In its sample, this clone was seen many times. CDR3 nucleotides: TGTGCCAGCACCATCGGGGGGCTGCCAACTAATGAAAAACTGTTTTTT. This translates into CASTIGGLPTNEKLFF. The chain combines TRBV28 with TRBJ1-4; TRBD1 is a possible D gene (6 bases). This CDR3 comprises 16 residues. Germline assignment: CDR1 MDHEN and CDR2 SYDVKM. The V gene lost 7 bases and the J gene lost 0 bases, with 15 bases spanning the gap. The full variable domain, its missing parts supplied by reference TRBV28 and TRBJ1-4, is DVKVTQSSRYLVKRTGEKVFLECVQDMDHENMFWYRQDPGLGLRLIYFSYDVKMKEKGDIPEGYSVSREKKERFSLILESASTNQTSMYLCASTIGGLPTNEKLFFGSGTQLSVL.

This rearrangement joins TRBV20-1 to TRBJ2-2, with 12 bases identical to TRBD2. Trimming took 0 bases from V and 5 from J; bases not matched to a gene: 7. The CDR3 covers 17 residues. The germline V gene has CDR1 DFQATT and CDR2 SNEGSKA (reference sequence). The CDR3 region is CSARDVLAGGETGELFF. Here the CDR3 DNA reads TGCAGTGCTAGAGATGTTCTAGCGGGAGGGGAGACCGGGGAGCTGTTTTTT.

Details on this clone: The conserved final phenylalanine or tryptophan is absent from the CDR3, which likely points to a read error. Because the CDR3's place on the DNA is in doubt, the DNA is left out and the CDR3 is given as listed by TCRdb. This rearrangement joins TRBV5-1 to TRBJ2-2. The germline gives CDR1 SGHRS, CDR2 YFSETQ. Counting both end residues, the CDR3 totals 8 amino acids. The CDR3 reads CASSTQPG.

Notes on this clone: One end of the junction varies from germline; a read error may be responsible. The chain couples TRBV9 to TRBJ1-5; D uncertain. CDR1 and CDR2 from the germline V gene are SGDLS and YYNGEE. The CDR3 has 15 residues. CDR3 nucleotide sequence: TGTGTCAGCAGCGTAAGGCAGGTACCCCCCCAGCCCCAGCATTTT. Encoded protein: CVSSVRQVPPQPQHF.

By share, this clone counts as medium-sized (0.01 to 0.1%). J is TRBJ2-1 and V is TRBV20-1; the match to TRBD2 covers 12 bases. Trimming removed 6 bases from V and 1 base from J; junction bases left unmatched: 4. CDR1 and CDR2 (germline): DFQATT, SNEGSKA (reference sequence). CDR3 length equals 15 residues. The CDR3 sequence is CSASTSGGSYNEQFF. The CDR3 DNA is TGCAGTGCCTCGACTAGCGGGGGATCCTACAATGAGCAGTTCTTC.

This clone was recorded once. CDR3 region: CASSLSGTGKETQYF. The CDR3 coding sequence is TGTGCCAGCAGCTTAAGCGGGACAGGGAAAGAGACCCAGTACTTC. This rearrangement joins TRBV11-1 to TRBJ2-5, with 9 bases matching TRBD1. This CDR3 has 15 amino acids. V lost 2 bases, J lost 3 bases, and 4 bases stayed unmatched. Germline CDR1 is SGHAT and CDR2 is FQDESV (reference sequence).

This clone has only a few counts. V is TRBV27 and J is TRBJ2-1; 9 nucleotides align to TRBD2. The CDR3 has 17 residues. The germline V gene has CDR1 MNHEY and CDR2 SMNVEV (reference sequence). Unmatched junction bases numbered 8, after V lost 2 bases and J lost 3 bases. As DNA, the CDR3 is TGTGCCAGCAGTTTAGGACCCGGGACTAGCAGCTACAATGAGCAGTTCTTC. This encodes CASSLGPGTSSYNEQFF.

This rearrangement joins TRBV9 to TRBJ2-7, with 7 bases matching TRBD1. Germline V gene sequence: CDR1 SGDLS, CDR2 YYNGEE. V trimming: 6 bases; J trimming: 5 bases; junction bases outside the gene matches: 14. The CDR3 is 15 amino acids. In DNA form, the CDR3 reads TGTGCCAGCATCCTTACGGGACAGTGGAGCGACGAGCAGTACTTC. It translates to CASILTGQWSDEQYF. Based on the CDR3 plus reference TRBV9 and TRBJ2-7, the full variable domain is DSGVTQTPKHLITATGQRVTLRCSPRSGDLSVYWYQQSLDQGLQFLIQYYNGEERAKGNILERFSAQQFPDLHSELNLSSLELGDSALYFCASILTGQWSDEQYFGPGTRLTVT.

Only a few counts were recorded for this clone. No conserved phenylalanine or tryptophan ends this CDR3, so it is likely a read error. This sequence joins TRBV15 and TRBJ1-5; D not resolved. Trimming removed 2 bases at V and 6 bases at J, with 8 bases between. Germline V CDR1 and CDR2: LNHNV, YYDKDF (reference sequence). CDR3 length: 13 residues. DNA of the CDR3: TGTGCCACCAGCAGATATTGGGGTCAGCCCCAGCATCTT. It yields the protein CATSRYWGQPQHL.

This rearrangement joins TRBV4-2 to TRBJ1-1; D remains unclear. Germline assignment: CDR1 LGHNA and CDR2 YNFKEQ. V lost 2 bases and J lost 4, with 5 bases in between. The CDR3 loop spans 12 amino acids. This CDR3 reads CASSQSVTEAFF. DNA for the CDR3: TGTGCCAGCAGCCAATCTGTCACTGAAGCTTTCTTT.